This TCR beta chain was captured by sequencing in a study of OX40 agonist ivuxolimab in advanced cancers. As for the study more broadly: Ivuxolimab was a fully human IgG2 agonistic monoclonal antibody targeting the costimulatory receptor OX40 (CD134). Intravenous ivuxolimab was administered to patients every 2 weeks at six dose levels: 0.01, 0.1, 0.3, 1.5, 3 and 10 mg/kg. Partial responses were achieved by three dose-escalation patients, of whom one had hepatocellular carcinoma and two had cutaneous melanoma. Prior anti-PD-1, anti-PD-L1 or anti-CTLA-4 therapy was permitted, and checkpoint inhibitors had been received by about 36% of dose-escalation patients. Among the roughly 52 dose-escalation patients, around 20 had hepatocellular carcinoma, about 15 melanoma, 9 renal cell carcinoma and 9 head and neck cancer. The dose-escalation cohort was around 84% male with a mean age of approximately 60 years, ranging from roughly 23 to 90. Peripheral TCRbeta sequencing aimed to test whether ivuxolimab altered TCR sequence diversity and caused clonal T-cell expansion. The paper covers the monotherapy dose-escalation part of the phase I ivuxolimab trial, which included N of about 50 patients. Results and caveats for the whole study, not just this receptor: In the 0.1-3.0 mg/kg groups, partial responders were among the patients with the lowest normalized peripheral clonal expansion, particularly in CD8+ T cells. The antigen specificity of the peripheral T cells that underwent clonal expansion was not determined. Low levels of normalized T-cell clonal expansion were also shown by some nonresponding patients. At doses from 0.1 to 3.0 mg/kg, clonal expansion was seen in both CD4+ and CD8+ blood T cells between baseline and week 6. After ivuxolimab, expanded clones were on average more numerous among CD8+ T cells than among CD4+ T cells.

Note on this clone: The specificity of this receptor is unknown. No base quality information exists; no much larger clone differs at one position.

The trial excluded patients who had a history of autoimmune disease or were on systemic immunosuppression. Peripheral blood for TCR sequencing was collected from all dose cohorts at baseline, on cycle 4 day 1, and on cycle 7 day 1. Samples were obtained from an open-label, multicenter, first-in-human phase I dose-escalation trial of ivuxolimab. Adults with locally advanced or metastatic head and neck squamous cell, hepatocellular, melanoma or renal cell carcinoma were enrolled in the trial. Before TCR sequencing, CD4+ and CD8+ T cells were separately sorted from peripheral blood. Genomic DNA was isolated from the sorted cells so that the TCRbeta CDR3 region could be sequenced. The immunoSEQ Assay was used to sequence the TCRbeta CDR3 regions. Here the immuneACCESS table is served through TCRdb, limited to in-frame sequences with V and J called. Missing clones are a known gap in these copies; in checked studies unresolved V genes cover under half, and the rest lacks a known reason. The sample table holds approximately 30,000 clones, of which less than 90% were seen once. Of the sample, approximately 33% falls within the top ten clones.

CDR1 is given as MNHEY and CDR2 as SMNVEV, both from the germline V gene (reference sequence). V lost 0 bases and J lost 7 bases; the stretch between them is 13 bases long. The CDR3 numbers 14 residues from cysteine through phenylalanine. The sequence is cut down to CDR3 DNA, 42 bases in frame from base 1. The sequence is built from TRBV27 and TRBJ2-7, with no reliable assignment of the D segment. Sequences were derived from CD4+ or CD8+ T cells sorted from blood, sampled in a trial of the OX40 agonist ivuxolimab. The sequence came from an adult with an advanced solid tumor such as melanoma, head and neck, liver or kidney cancer. The sequenced DNA: TGTGCCAGCAGTTTATCGGTACAGAATGGAGAGCAGTACTTC. This yields the protein CASSLSVQNGEQYF.